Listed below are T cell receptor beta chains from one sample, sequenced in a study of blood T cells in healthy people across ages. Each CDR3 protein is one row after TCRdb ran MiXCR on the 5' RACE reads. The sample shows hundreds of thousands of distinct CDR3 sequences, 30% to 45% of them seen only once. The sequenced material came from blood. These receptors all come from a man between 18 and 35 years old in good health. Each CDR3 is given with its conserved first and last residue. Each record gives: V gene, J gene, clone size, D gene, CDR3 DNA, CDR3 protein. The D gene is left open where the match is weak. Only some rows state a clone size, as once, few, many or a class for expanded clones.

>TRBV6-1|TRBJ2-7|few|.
TGTGCCAGCAGTGAAGTAGCAAGCTCCTACAATGAGCAGTACTTC
CASSEVASSYNEQYF
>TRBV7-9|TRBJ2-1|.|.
TGTGCCAGCAGCTTGTCAAGGACAGGATGGACTAGCAGCAATGAGCAGTTCTTC
CASSLSRTGWTSSNEQFF
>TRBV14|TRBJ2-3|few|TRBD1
TGTGCCAGCAGCCAATGGGGTACAGGGGGCACAGATACGCAGTATTTT
CASSQWGTGGTDTQYF
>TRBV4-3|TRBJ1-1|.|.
TGCGCCAGCAGCCAACGGCCTCTAGGAACTGAAGCTTTCTTT
CASSQRPLGTEAFF
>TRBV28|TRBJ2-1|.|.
TGTGCCAGCTCTTTGTTGAGTGGTATCCGGACCGAGCAGTTCTTC
CASSLLSGIRTEQFF
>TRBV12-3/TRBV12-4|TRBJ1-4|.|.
TGTGCCAGCAGTTTAGGAACGGAAGGGCGCCTTAATGAAAAACTGTTTTTT
CASSLGTEGRLNEKLFF
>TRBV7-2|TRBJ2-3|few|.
TGTGCCAGCAGCTTAAGGGGGGAGAGCACAGATACGCAGTATTTT
CASSLRGESTDTQYF
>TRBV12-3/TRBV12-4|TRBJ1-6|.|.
TGTGCCAGCAGTTTAGCCCAATCACCCCTCCACTTT
CASSLAQSPLHF
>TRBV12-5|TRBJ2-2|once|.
TGTGCTAGTGGTGCGACAGGCACGAACACCGGGGAGCTGTTTTTT
CASGATGTNTGELFF
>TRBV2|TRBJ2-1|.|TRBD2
TGTGCCAGCAGTGAACAGCGGGGGGGCTACAATGAGCAGTTCTTC
CASSEQRGGYNEQFF
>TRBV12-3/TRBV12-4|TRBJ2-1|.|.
TGTGCCAGCAGACCGGGCCCTAACAATGAGCAGTTCTTC
CASRPGPNNEQFF
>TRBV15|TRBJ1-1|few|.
TGTGCCACCAGCGACGTAAGGGGTGAAGCTTTCTTT
CATSDVRGEAFF
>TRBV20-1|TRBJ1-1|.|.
TGCAGTGCTTCTCAACCCAGGAACACTGAAGCTTTCTTT
CSASQPRNTEAFF
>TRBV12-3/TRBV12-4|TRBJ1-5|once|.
TGTGCCAGCCTACCCGGGCCATATAGCAATCGGCCCCAGCATTTT
CASLPGPYSNRPQHF
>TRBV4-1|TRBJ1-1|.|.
TGCGCCAGCAGCCACCCCTCGGGGGGGAACACTGAAGCTTTCTTT
CASSHPSGGNTEAFF
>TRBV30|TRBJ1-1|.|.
TGTGCCTGGAGGCCCGCGGAAAACACTGAAGCTTTCTTT
CAWRPAENTEAFF
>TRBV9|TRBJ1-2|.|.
TGTGCCAGCAGCGTAGGTTCCGAAGGCTACACCTTC
CASSVGSEGYTF
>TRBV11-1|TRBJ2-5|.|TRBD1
TGTGCCAGCAGCTTTCTGGACAGGGGCAGAGAAGAGACCCGGTACTTC
CASSFLDRGREETRYF
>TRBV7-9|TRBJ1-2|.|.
TGTGCCAGCAGCTTAGGCGGGGATTACTATGGCTACACCTTC
CASSLGGDYYGYTF
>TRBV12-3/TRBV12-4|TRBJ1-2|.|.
TGTGCTAGCAGTATCCGGGACCGAGACTATGGCCACACCTTC
CASSIRDRDYGHTF
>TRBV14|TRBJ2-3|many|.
TGTGCCAGCAGCCAAGACCCTAGCCTCACAGATACGCAGTATTTT
CASSQDPSLTDTQYF
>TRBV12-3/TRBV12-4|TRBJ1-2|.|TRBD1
TGTGCCAGCAGTTTGGGTAGGACAGGGAAAAGAGATGGCTACACCTTC
CASSLGRTGKRDGYTF
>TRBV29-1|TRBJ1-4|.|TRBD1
TGCAGCGCCTGGGCGACAGGGAGTGAAAAACTGTTTTTT
CSAWATGSEKLFF
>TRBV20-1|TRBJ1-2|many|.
TGCAGTGCTAGGCCCCCGGGGGTCAACTATGGCTACACCTTC
CSARPPGVNYGYTF
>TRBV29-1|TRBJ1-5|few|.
TGCAGCGCTTCGGGGGCCTATAGCAATCAGCCCCAGCATTTT
CSASGAYSNQPQHF
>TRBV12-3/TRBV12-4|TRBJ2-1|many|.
TGTGCCACCCGTTTCGGGTACAATGAGCAGTTCTTC
CATRFGYNEQFF
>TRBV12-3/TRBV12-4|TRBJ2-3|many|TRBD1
TGTGCCAGCAGCCGAGCTTTAGGGGGCTTCACAGATACGCAGTATTTT
CASSRALGGFTDTQYF
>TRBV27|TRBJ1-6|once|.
TGTGCCAGCAGTTTAACTGAATGGGGTCCTAATTCACCCCTCCACTTT
CASSLTEWGPNSPLHF
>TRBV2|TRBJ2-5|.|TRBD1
TGTGCCAGCAGCGAGACAGGGAAGCGTGGTGAGCAGTACTTC
CASSETGKRGEQYF